The 29 T cell receptor beta chains in this list originate from one sample, sequenced in a study of graft-versus-host responses after intestinal transplantation. Profiling relied on immunoSEQ multiplex PCR, and the TCRdb table lists in-frame clones only, not all of them. The table lists about 40,000 clones, just over 90% of them singletons. The material was PBMCs, obtained 734 days after intestinal transplantation. The receptors here all came from a human patient who received an intestinal transplant, so some T cells may come from the graft donor.

The CDR3 DNA is TGTGCCAGTAGTATGCACCCAGACAGGTCCGGCAGGGAAGGTACTGAAGCTTTCTTT. Translated, it gives CASSMHPDRSGREGTEAFF. The V call is TRBV19, the J call TRBJ1-1; possibly TRBD1 for D (6 bases). Looked up from germline, CDR1 is LNHDA and CDR2 is SQIVND (reference sequence). The CDR3 totals 19 residues. Trimming removed 3 bases at V and 5 bases at J, with 28 bases between.

This clone was observed once. The chain uses TRBV18 and TRBJ1-5, with TRBD1 as a possible D gene (5 bases). The germline V gene encodes CDR1 KGHSH and CDR2 LQKENI. The CDR3 extends over 15 amino acids. Trimming cost V 3 bases and J 5 bases, with 14 bases left between them. The CDR3 region is CASSPRGGGDQPQHF. CDR3 sequence (DNA): TGTGCCAGCTCACCCCGCGGGGGGGGTGATCAGCCCCAGCATTTT.

The gene calls are TRBV13 and TRBJ1-5; D possibly corresponds to TRBD1 (5 bases). Trimming shortened V by 5 bases and J by 6 bases, and 11 bases separated the two germline ends. Per germline, CDR1 PRHDT and CDR2 FYEKMQ (reference sequence). The CDR3 is 13 residues long. Written as DNA, the CDR3 is TGTGCCAGCAGCCGGTGGGGGAGTCAGCCCCAGCATTTT. Translation: CASSRWGSQPQHF. Complete variable domain (other parts from reference TRBV13 and TRBJ1-5): AAGVIQSPRHLIKEKRETATLKCYPIPRHDTVYWYQQGPGQDPQFLISFYEKMQSDKGSIPDRFSAQQFSDYHSELNMSSLELGDSALYFCASSRWGSQPQHFGDGTRLSIL.

The CDR3 loop reads CASSLLGLAGDETQYF. The CDR3 DNA follows: TGTGCCAGCAGCTTATTGGGACTAGCGGGAGATGAGACCCAGTACTTC. The rearrangement uses TRBV7-9 and TRBJ2-5, with TRBD2 matching 14 bases. Trimming cost V 2 bases and J 5 bases; bases outside gene matches: 4. Germline V gene sequence: CDR1 SEHNR, CDR2 FQNEAQ (reference sequence). The CDR3 covers 16 residues.

There are a few counts of this clone. The chain recombines TRBV4-1 with TRBJ1-6; 11 positions agree with TRBD1. The germline V gene has CDR1 MGHRA and CDR2 YSYEKL. The CDR3 is 15 residues long. Trimming took 1 base from V and 9 from J; bases not matched to a gene: 2. Written as DNA, the CDR3 is TGCGCCAGCAGCCAAGCCGGACAGGGGGCTTCACCCCTCCACTTT. Its protein product is CASSQAGQGASPLHF.

This clone showed up just once. The chain recombines TRBV2 with TRBJ2-5, with TRBD1 identical over 7 bases. Looked up from germline, CDR1 is SNHLY and CDR2 is FYNNEI. V dropped 1 base and J dropped 4; count of bases not matched to a gene: 6. This CDR3 region has 15 residues. The CDR3 is CASSEGATGRETQYF. The CDR3 DNA is TGTGCCAGCAGTGAAGGGGCGACAGGGAGAGAGACCCAGTACTTC. The full variable domain, rest sourced from reference TRBV2 and TRBJ2-5, is EPEVTQTPSHQVTQMGQEVILRCVPISNHLYFYWYRQILGQKVEFLVSFYNNEISEKSEIFDDQFSVERPDGSNFTLKIRSTKLEDSAMYFCASSEGATGRETQYFGPGTRLLVL.

The V gene is TRBV6-5, the J gene TRBJ2-1; TRBD2 matches 7 bases. This CDR3 is built from 14 residues. Trimming removed 1 base from V and 6 bases from J; junction bases left unmatched: 3. Germline CDR1 and CDR2: MNHEY and SVGAGI. In DNA form, the CDR3 reads TGTGCCAGCAGTTACTGGGGAGGGGCCAATGAGCAGTTCTTC. Amino acids: CASSYWGGANEQFF.

The V call is TRBV6-4, the J call TRBJ1-5; the D is unclear. The CDR3 loop spans 14 amino acids. Germline CDR1 reads MRHNA; CDR2 reads SNTAGT. Deletions cut 1 base from V and 4 bases from J, with 8 bases between. The CDR3 DNA is TGTGCCAGCAGTGACTTAGAGGAAAATCAGCCCCAGCATTTT. It translates to CASSDLEENQPQHF.

The rearrangement uses TRBV19 and TRBJ2-1, with TRBD2 identical over 8 bases. The length of the CDR3 is 17 residues. Germline CDR1 is LNHDA and CDR2 is SQIVND (reference sequence). With V trimmed by 5 bases and J by 4 bases, 13 bases remained unmatched. This CDR3 reads CASSVPTRSGGYNEQFF. For the CDR3, the DNA is TGTGCCAGTAGTGTACCCACCCGGAGCGGGGGATACAATGAGCAGTTCTTC.

The V call is TRBV5-4, the J call TRBJ1-3; no clear D gene. The germline V gene has CDR1 SGHNT and CDR2 YYREEE (reference sequence). The CDR3 loop spans 15 amino acids. V lost 4 bases to trimming and J lost 0 bases, with 11 bases between them. Here the CDR3 DNA reads TGTGCCAGCAGCCCCGGACGGAACTCTGGAAACACCATATATTTT. It codes for CASSPGRNSGNTIYF.

This sequence joins TRBV6-1 and TRBJ2-3; TRBD2 agrees at 7 bases. The J segment lost 3 bases and the V segment lost 2 bases, leaving 8 bases of the junction unmatched. The germline CDR1 and CDR2 sequences are MNHNS and SASEGT. CDR3 length: 16 residues. In DNA, the CDR3 is TGTGCCAGCAGTGAAATACGAGGAGCGGGGACAGATACGCAGTATTTT. Its protein product is CASSEIRGAGTDTQYF.

This sequence joins TRBV4-2 and TRBJ2-3, with 7 bases matching TRBD1. J was trimmed by 0 bases and V by 4 bases; bases with no gene match: 10. Germline loops: CDR1 LGHNA, CDR2 YNFKEQ. CDR3 length: 17 residues. The CDR3 reads CASSPQGGGSSTDTQYF. The CDR3 DNA sequence: TGTGCCAGCAGCCCTCAAGGGGGCGGATCTAGCACAGATACGCAGTATTTT.

The V call is TRBV6-5, the J call TRBJ1-1; D unresolved. CDR1 and CDR2 from the germline V gene are MNHEY and SVGAGI. V lost 4 bases to trimming and J lost 4 bases, with 19 bases between them. This CDR3 has 16 amino acids. The CDR3 here is CASSSHTVQGSTEAFF. The CDR3 DNA follows: TGTGCCAGCAGTTCCCATACTGTTCAAGGGAGCACTGAAGCTTTCTTT.

This clone was seen once. This sequence joins TRBV9 and TRBJ2-3; 9 bases are a match to TRBD2. After removal of 1 base from V and 1 base from J, the junction contained 4 bases not matched to a gene. Germline CDR1 and CDR2: SGDLS and YYNGEE. The CDR3 runs 16 residues. In DNA form, the CDR3 reads TGTGCCAGCAGCGTACCTAGCGGGATTGGCACAGATACGCAGTATTTT. This translates into CASSVPSGIGTDTQYF.

The V call is TRBV18, the J call TRBJ2-5; possible D gene TRBD2, 6 bases. The CDR3 runs to 16 residues. V was clipped by 3 bases and J by 2 bases, with 16 bases between them. In germline, CDR1 is KGHSH, CDR2 LQKENI. CDR3 protein: CASSPGLNPRQETQYF. The CDR3, as DNA: TGTGCCAGCTCACCGGGACTCAACCCCCGTCAAGAGACCCAGTACTTC.

The gene calls are TRBV6-5 and TRBJ2-7, with TRBD2 matching 11 bases. Germline CDR1 and CDR2: MNHEY and SVGAGI. The CDR3 totals 13 residues. The V and J ends lost 6 bases and 3 bases, in that order; junction bases with no gene match: 1. The CDR3 loop is CASRGTSGYEQYF. For the CDR3, the DNA is TGTGCCAGCAGAGGGACTAGCGGCTACGAGCAGTACTTC.

The chain employs TRBV7-9 and TRBJ2-1; D not certain. CDR1 SEHNR and CDR2 FQNEAQ come from the germline V gene (reference sequence). The germline V and J ends were trimmed by 1 base and 4 bases, with 14 bases remaining between them. The CDR3 contains 16 residues. For the CDR3, the DNA is TGTGCCAGCAGCTTAGAAGTCGCGGACCTTTACAATGAGCAGTTCTTC. Translation: CASSLEVADLYNEQFF.

The chain employs TRBV21-1 and TRBJ2-5; the table names TRBD2, a call not compared with the DNA. The J call may be wrong; the DNA end is better matched by TRBJ2-7. TRBV21-1 is marked as a pseudogene. The CDR3 is made up of 16 amino acids. The CDR3 reads CASRTGTSGKDCEQYF. For the CDR3, the DNA is TGTGCCAGCAGAACCGGGACTAGCGGGAAGGACTGCGAGCAGTACTTC.

The V gene is TRBV7-7, the J gene TRBJ2-3, with D maybe TRBD1 (5 bases). The germline V gene encodes CDR1 SSHAT and CDR2 FNYEAQ (reference sequence). Trimming stripped 1 base from V and 0 bases from J, with 5 bases between. CDR3 length: 14 amino acids. CDR3 coding DNA: TGTGCCAGCAGCTTAGACAGGAGCACAGATACGCAGTATTTT. Translated: CASSLDRSTDTQYF.

With respect to this clone: Other DNA sequences in this specimen translate into the identical CDR3. The DNA of the CDR3 is TGTGCCAGCTCACCACCAAGGGATGGCGGCTCCTACAATGAGCAGTTCTTC. Amino acids: CASSPPRDGGSYNEQFF. This chain joins TRBV18 and TRBJ2-1; D ambiguous. CDR1 KGHSH and CDR2 LQKENI come from the germline V gene. CDR3 length equals 17 residues. V lost 0 bases, J lost 0 bases, and 12 bases lay in between. The whole variable domain, remainder taken from reference TRBV18 and TRBJ2-1, is NAGVMQNPRHLVRRRGQEARLRCSPMKGHSHVYWYRQLPEEGLKFMVYLQKENIIDESGMPKERFSAEFPKEGPSILRIQQVVRGDSAAYFCASSPPRDGGSYNEQFFGPGTRLTVL.

The chain couples TRBV7-6 to TRBJ1-1; no definite D call. CDR3 length: 14 residues. Germline CDR1 reads SGHVS; CDR2 reads FNYEAQ. The V end was cut by 1 base, the J end by 1 base, with 7 bases between. Here the CDR3 DNA reads TGTGCCAGCAGCTTAGGTGAGGGGAACACTGAAGCTTTCTTT. Protein sequence: CASSLGEGNTEAFF.

The chain links TRBV5-4 to TRBJ2-7; TRBD1 might be the D (6 bases). Germline values: CDR1 SGHNT, CDR2 YYREEE (reference sequence). V gave up 4 bases and J gave up 4 bases, with 21 bases separating them. There are 16 residues in the CDR3. CDR3 bases: TGTGCCAGCAGCCCCTACCAAGACAGGTTCAAGTACGAGCAGTACTTC. Its protein product is CASSPYQDRFKYEQYF.

V usage is TRBV7-9 and J usage is TRBJ2-1; 9 bases agree with TRBD1. Unmatched junction bases numbered 3, after V lost 2 bases and J lost 4 bases. In germline, CDR1 is SEHNR, CDR2 FQNEAQ (reference sequence). This CDR3 has 15 residues. This CDR3 is CASSLQGQGYNEQFF. The CDR3 region has the DNA TGTGCCAGCAGCTTACAGGGACAGGGTTACAATGAGCAGTTCTTC.

This chain connects TRBV5-5 to TRBJ2-7; maybe TRBD2 (6 bases). The length of the CDR3 is 12 residues. V gave up 3 bases and J gave up 3 bases, with 7 bases separating them. Germline CDR1 reads SGHKS; CDR2 reads YYEKEE (reference sequence). CDR3 nucleotides: TGTGCCAGCAGCTCGGACTACTACGAGCAGTACTTC. It translates to CASSSDYYEQYF.

This chain connects TRBV23-1 to TRBJ2-5, with D perhaps matching TRBD2 (5 bases). TRBV23-1 has ORF status, its function being uncertain. V was trimmed by 10 bases and J by 5 bases, leaving 20 bases between them. The CDR3 contains 14 residues. CDR3 in amino acids: CATHRGRGEETQYF. The CDR3 DNA reads TGCGCCACCCATCGGGGTAGAGGTGAGGAGACCCAGTACTTC.

This clone appeared a few times. This sample also contains other DNA sequences that code for the same CDR3. The CDR3 spells CASSRGNTIYF. CDR3 in DNA: TGTGCCAGCAGCCGTGGAAACACCATATATTTT. The chain recombines TRBV6-5 with TRBJ1-3; D not certain. CDR1 MNHEY and CDR2 SVGAGI come from the germline V gene. V lost 6 bases to trimming and J lost 3 bases, with 3 bases between them. The CDR3 has 11 residues.

The chain couples TRBV5-4 to TRBJ1-1; D remains unclear. Trimming stripped 0 bases from V and 2 bases from J, with 8 bases between. CDR3 length: 14 residues. Germline lookup yields CDR1 SGHNT and CDR2 YYREEE (reference sequence). Here the CDR3 DNA reads TGTGCCAGCAGCTTGGTGTCTGGAAACACTGAAGCTTTCTTT. Protein: CASSLVSGNTEAFF.

This clone has only one observation. In nucleotides, the CDR3 is TGTGCCAGCAGCTTGGTCCCCCGGGACAGGGGGTACAATGAGCAGTTCTTC. Its translation: CASSLVPRDRGYNEQFF. V is TRBV5-4 and J is TRBJ2-1, with TRBD1 identical over 11 bases. This CDR3 region has 17 residues. Germline V lookup: CDR1 SGHNT, CDR2 YYREEE (reference sequence). Trimming cost V 0 bases and J 4 bases; bases outside gene matches: 6.

This chain uses TRBV4-2 with TRBJ1-1, with D unresolved. The CDR3 spans 12 residues. V shed 4 bases and J shed 4 bases, with 7 bases lying between them. The germline gives CDR1 LGHNA, CDR2 YNFKEQ. The CDR3 DNA reads TGTGCCAGCAGCCTAAGTGGCACTGAAGCTTTCTTT. Encoded protein: CASSLSGTEAFF.